What follows are 10 T cell receptor beta chains derived from one specimen sequenced in a study of T cells in Graves' hyperthyroidism and ophthalmopathy. Amplified TCR beta CDR3 regions derived from RNA transcripts. RT-PCR in the first round (using the HTBI primer set) targeted the TCR CDR3. TCRdb ran MiXCR on the multiplex PCR reads and lists one entry per CDR3 protein. The sample shows 300,000 to 450,000 distinct CDR3 sequences, about 15% of them seen only once. Sequencing was performed on blood. The receptors derive from a young woman with Graves' hyperthyroidism.

Ten or more counts support this clonotype. The chain recombines TRBV20-1 with TRBJ2-7, with 7 bases that match TRBD2. V lost 5 bases, J lost 1 base, and 8 bases stayed unmatched. Germline assignment: CDR1 DFQATT and CDR2 SNEGSKA (reference sequence). CDR3 length: 14 amino acids. The CDR3 nucleotides are TGCAGTGCTCCCGCTAGCGGAGGTTCCTACGAGCAGTACTTC. Protein: CSAPASGGSYEQYF.

This clonotype was recorded at least ten times. The V and J genes are TRBV18 and TRBJ2-5; D perhaps matches TRBD2 (6 bases). This CDR3 is 13 amino acids long. Trimming left V 2 bases short and J 3 bases short, with 7 bases between. Germline V gene sequence: CDR1 KGHSH, CDR2 LQKENI. CDR3 sequence (DNA): TGTGCCAGCTCACCAGCGGGGAAAGAGACCCAGTACTTC. Translating gives CASSPAGKETQYF.

This clonotype was recorded many times. This CDR3 reads CASSPGGGPRYEQYF. DNA of the CDR3: TGCGCCAGCAGCCCCGGCGGAGGCCCGCGCTACGAGCAGTACTTC. The chain joins TRBV5-1 to TRBJ2-7; TRBD2 is a possible D gene (5 bases). The CDR3 spans 15 residues. V was clipped by 4 bases and J by 3 bases, with 17 bases between them. Germline V CDR1 and CDR2: SGHRS, YFSETQ.

This clonotype has a count of ten or more. The rearrangement joins TRBV20-1 to TRBJ2-1; 10 nucleotides agree with TRBD2. Germline CDR1 reads DFQATT; CDR2 reads SNEGSKA (reference sequence). Trimming cost V 4 bases and J 5 bases; bases outside gene matches: 8. This CDR3 comprises 15 residues. CDR3 residues: CSAKASGRANNEQFF. In DNA form, the CDR3 reads TGCAGTGCTAAGGCGAGCGGGAGGGCCAACAATGAGCAGTTCTTC.

This clonotype showed up just a few times. The V and J genes are TRBV4-1 and TRBJ2-1, with 9 bases identical to TRBD2. There are 15 residues in the CDR3. The junction had 4 bases not matched to a gene; V was cut back by 0 bases and J by 7 bases. CDR1 MGHRA and CDR2 YSYEKL come from the germline V gene. For the CDR3, the DNA is TGCGCCAGCAGCCAAGAAGACCTAGCGGGGAATGAGCAGTTCTTC. Translated: CASSQEDLAGNEQFF.

This clonotype came up a few times. The chain recombines TRBV29-1 with TRBJ1-2, with 10 bases aligning to TRBD1. Per the germline V gene, CDR1 is SQVTM and CDR2 is ANQGSEA. The CDR3 runs to 15 residues. The junction had 10 bases not matched to a gene; V was cut back by 2 bases and J by 7 bases. DNA of the CDR3: TGCAGCGTTGAAACTGGACAGGGGGAAAAGACTGGCTACACCTTC. Protein sequence: CSVETGQGEKTGYTF. Full variable domain (missing parts from reference TRBV29-1 and TRBJ1-2): SAVISQKPSRDICQRGTSLTIQCQVDSQVTMMFWYRQQPGQSLTLIATANQGSEATYESGFVIDKFPISRPNLTFSTLTVSNMSPEDSSIYLCSVETGQGEKTGYTFGSGTRLTVV.

This sequence joins TRBV7-8 and TRBJ2-2; 9 nucleotides align to TRBD2. With 3 bases clipped from V and 3 bases from J, the junction kept 5 bases outside the gene matches. Germline lookup yields CDR1 SGHVS and CDR2 FQNEAQ. The CDR3 contains 16 residues. The CDR3 DNA sequence: TGTGCCAGCAGCTTGCGGACTAGCGCGGACACCGGGGAGCTGTTTTTT. Translation: CASSLRTSADTGELFF.

This clonotype was detected ten times or more. This chain links TRBV2 with TRBJ1-2; D gene unclear. The V gene lost 2 bases and the J gene lost 2 bases, with 6 bases spanning the gap. CDR1 and CDR2 (germline): SNHLY, FYNNEI. This CDR3 has 13 residues. The CDR3: CASSEQQNYGYTF. CDR3 nucleotide sequence: TGTGCCAGCAGTGAACAGCAGAACTATGGCTACACCTTC. The full variable domain, its missing parts supplied by reference TRBV2 and TRBJ1-2, is EPEVTQTPSHQVTQMGQEVILRCVPISNHLYFYWYRQILGQKVEFLVSFYNNEISEKSEIFDDQFSVERPDGSNFTLKIRSTKLEDSAMYFCASSEQQNYGYTFGSGTRLTVV.

The table lists this clonotype with a few counts. The chain has TRBV9 and TRBJ2-1; D is undetermined. The CDR3 sequence is 12 residues long. V was shortened by 4 bases and J by 9 bases, with 11 bases between the two germline ends. CDR1 is SGDLS, CDR2 YYNGEE, per germline. The CDR3 spells CASSLTWGEQFF. DNA of the CDR3: TGTGCCAGCAGCCTAACATGGGGTGAGCAGTTCTTC.

This clonotype was counted many times. The chain links TRBV5-1 to TRBJ1-4; perhaps TRBD1 as D (5 bases). V was cut by 4 bases and J by 5 bases, with 15 bases left in between. Germline lookup yields CDR1 SGHRS and CDR2 YFSETQ. The CDR3 contains 15 residues. This CDR3 reads CASSKDPGQNEKLFF. The CDR3 DNA reads as TGCGCCAGCAGCAAGGATCCGGGGCAAAATGAAAAACTGTTTTTT.